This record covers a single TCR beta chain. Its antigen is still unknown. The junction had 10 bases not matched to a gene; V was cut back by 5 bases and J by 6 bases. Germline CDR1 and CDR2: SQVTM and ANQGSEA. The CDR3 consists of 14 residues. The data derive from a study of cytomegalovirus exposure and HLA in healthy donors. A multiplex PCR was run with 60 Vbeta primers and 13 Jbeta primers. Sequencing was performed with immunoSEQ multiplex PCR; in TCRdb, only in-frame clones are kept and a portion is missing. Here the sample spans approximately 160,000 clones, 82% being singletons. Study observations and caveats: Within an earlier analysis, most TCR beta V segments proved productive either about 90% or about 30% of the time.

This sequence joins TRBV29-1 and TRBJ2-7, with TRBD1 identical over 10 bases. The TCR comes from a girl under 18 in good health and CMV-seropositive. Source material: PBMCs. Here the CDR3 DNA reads TGCAGCGTTATAAGGACAGGGGGTTTGAGCGAGCAGTACTTC. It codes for CSVIRTGGLSEQYF.